These 16 T cell receptor beta chains originate from one sample sequenced in a study of blood T cell repertoires in COVID-19. Sequencing was performed with immunoSEQ multiplex PCR; in TCRdb, only in-frame clones are kept and a portion is missing. The sample holds roughly 180,000 clones; roughly 82% are singletons and the top ten take over 9.5%. The material sequenced was PBMCs or T cells enriched from blood (not recorded which). The receptors were gathered from a man in his forties who had recovered from COVID-19.

The chain uses TRBV2 and TRBJ2-7; 9 bases match TRBD1. The CDR3 covers 16 residues. Germline lookup yields CDR1 SNHLY and CDR2 FYNNEI. V gave up 6 bases and J gave up 7 bases; unmatched junction bases: 16. CDR3 coding DNA: TGTGCCAGCAGAGGACAGGGGACGGGCGGGATCAGAGAGCAGTACTTC. Its protein is CASRGQGTGGIREQYF.

This clone occurred a few times. The chain has TRBV9 and TRBJ2-1; tentatively, D is TRBD1 (6 bases). The CDR3 extends over 16 amino acids. V was clipped by 0 bases and J by 6 bases, with 16 bases between them. Germline V CDR1 and CDR2: SGDLS, YYNGEE. The CDR3 DNA reads as TGTGCCAGCAGCGTAGGGGGTTTAGGACAGCTCAATGAGCAGTTCTTC. Amino acid sequence: CASSVGGLGQLNEQFF.

The chain combines TRBV13 with TRBJ2-1; TRBD1 matches at 10 bases. Germline lookup yields CDR1 PRHDT and CDR2 FYEKMQ (reference sequence). The CDR3 is 16 residues long. J lost 4 bases, V lost 7 bases, and 10 bases had no gene match. DNA for the CDR3: TGTGCCAGCACCCTAAATGGACAGGGGGTTTACAATGAGCAGTTCTTC. It yields the protein CASTLNGQGVYNEQFF. Full variable domain (outside the CDR3, taken from reference TRBV13 and TRBJ2-1): AAGVIQSPRHLIKEKRETATLKCYPIPRHDTVYWYQQGPGQDPQFLISFYEKMQSDKGSIPDRFSAQQFSDYHSELNMSSLELGDSALYFCASTLNGQGVYNEQFFGPGTRLTVL.

The V gene is TRBV5-1, the J gene TRBJ2-6; the D is unclear. V shed 0 bases and J shed 2 bases, with 6 bases lying between them. CDR1 is SGHRS and CDR2 is YFSETQ in the germline V gene. The CDR3 length is 15 residues. The CDR3, as DNA: TGCGCCAGCAGCTTGGACTCCCCTGGGGCCAACGTCCTGACTTTC. Residues: CASSLDSPGANVLTF.

The chain combines TRBV7-2 with TRBJ1-5; D gene ambiguous. This CDR3 is built from 14 residues. Deletions cut 2 bases from V and 5 bases from J, with 10 bases between. Germline CDR1 is SGHTA and CDR2 is FQGNSA. CDR3 in DNA: TGTGCCAGCAGCTTAATGGCACCCGATCAGCCCCAGCATTTT. Protein sequence: CASSLMAPDQPQHF. Complete variable domain (other parts from reference TRBV7-2 and TRBJ1-5): GAGVSQSPSNKVTEKGKDVELRCDPISGHTALYWYRQSLGQGLEFLIYFQGNSAPDKSGLPSDRFSAERTGGSVSTLTIQRTQQEDSAVYLCASSLMAPDQPQHFGDGTRLSIL.

The chain joins TRBV3-1 (or the pseudogene TRBV3-2) to TRBJ1-3; D gene unclear. Germline assignment: CDR1 LGHDT and CDR2 YNNKEL (reference sequence). The CDR3 is made up of 14 amino acids. Trimming took off 2 bases at V and 0 bases at J, with 5 bases between the two ends. CDR3 nucleotides: TGTGCCAGCAGCCAACGGGACTCTGGAAACACCATATATTTT. Protein: CASSQRDSGNTIYF.

V usage is TRBV7-6 and J usage is TRBJ1-6; perhaps TRBD1 as D (5 bases). V dropped 5 bases and J dropped 7 bases, with 21 bases sitting between them. The CDR3 runs to 17 residues. Germline V gives CDR1 SGHVS, CDR2 FNYEAQ. The CDR3: CASSPRQRGLTNSPLHF. The CDR3 region has the DNA TGTGCCAGCAGCCCCCGGCAGCGGGGGTTGACGAATTCACCCCTCCACTTT. The complete variable domain, with remaining parts taken from reference TRBV7-6 and TRBJ1-6, reads GAGVSQSPRYKVTKRGQDVALRCDPISGHVSLYWYRQALGQGPEFLTYFNYEAQQDKSGLPNDRFSAERPEGSISTLTIQRTEQRDSAMYRCASSPRQRGLTNSPLHFGNGTRLTVT.

The rearrangement joins TRBV10-2 to TRBJ2-1; the match to TRBD2 covers 12 bases. Germline CDR1 WSHSY, CDR2 SAAADI. CDR3 length: 15 amino acids. Trimming removed 6 bases from V and 7 bases from J; junction bases left unmatched: 7. CDR3 DNA sequence: TGCGCCAGCAGGACCCTAGCGGGAGGGTGGAATGAGCAGTTCTTC. This codes for CASRTLAGGWNEQFF.

This chain connects TRBV5-1 to TRBJ2-3; D is perhaps TRBD2 (7 bases). The CDR3 covers 16 residues. The V gene lost 6 bases and the J gene lost 2 bases, with 19 bases spanning the gap. Germline V lookup: CDR1 SGHRS, CDR2 YFSETQ. CDR3 in amino acids: CASKQGGRAPTDTQYF. For the CDR3, the DNA is TGCGCCAGCAAACAGGGAGGGAGGGCCCCCACAGATACGCAGTATTTT.

The chain couples TRBV28 to TRBJ2-7; 8 bases map to TRBD1. Germline V CDR1 and CDR2: MDHEN, SYDVKM. This CDR3 comprises 14 residues. With V trimmed by 3 bases and J by 8 bases, 9 bases remained unmatched. The CDR3 sequence is CASSLSQGARQQYF. The CDR3 DNA follows: TGTGCCAGCAGTTTGAGCCAGGGGGCCAGGCAGCAGTACTTC. Filled out from reference TRBV28 and TRBJ2-7, the complete variable domain reads DVKVTQSSRYLVKRTGEKVFLECVQDMDHENMFWYRQDPGLGLRLIYFSYDVKMKEKGDIPEGYSVSREKKERFSLILESASTNQTSMYLCASSLSQGARQQYFGPGTRLTVT.

This chain joins TRBV7-8 and TRBJ2-1, with 7 bases lining up with TRBD2. Germline V CDR1 and CDR2: SGHVS, FQNEAQ. V shed 5 bases, J shed 5 bases, and the junction held 9 bases outside the gene matches. The CDR3 runs to 15 residues. The CDR3 DNA reads TGTGCCAGCAGCGTATGGGGTAGCGGGCACAATGAGCAGTTCTTC. It encodes CASSVWGSGHNEQFF. The full variable domain, its missing parts supplied by reference TRBV7-8 and TRBJ2-1, is GAGVSQSPRYKVAKRGQDVALRCDPISGHVSLFWYQQALGQGPEFLTYFQNEAQLDKSGLPSDRFFAERPEGSVSTLKIQRTQQEDSAVYLCASSVWGSGHNEQFFGPGTRLTVL.

The J gene is TRBJ1-2, the V gene TRBV20-1, with 9 bases that match TRBD1. Germline CDR1 reads DFQATT; CDR2 reads SNEGSKA (reference sequence). The CDR3 totals 15 residues. Trimming took 3 bases from V and 7 from J; bases not matched to a gene: 12. Here the CDR3 reads CSASEPGQGPFGYTF. CDR3 nucleotides: TGCAGTGCTAGTGAACCGGGACAGGGCCCGTTTGGCTACACCTTC.

The rearrangement uses TRBV2 and TRBJ2-7; 10 bases agree with TRBD2. The V and J ends lost 6 bases and 2 bases, in that order; junction bases with no gene match: 7. CDR3 length equals 15 residues. Germline V CDR1 and CDR2: SNHLY, FYNNEI. CDR3 sequence: CASRPGTSETYEQYV. DNA for the CDR3: TGTGCCAGCAGACCCGGGACTAGCGAAACCTACGAGCAGTACGTC.

In the case of this clone: Within the sample, other DNA sequences also encode this same CDR3. The V call is TRBV18, the J call TRBJ1-1, with D perhaps TRBD1 (5 bases). Germline CDR1 and CDR2: KGHSH and LQKENI. With 3 bases removed from V and 1 base from J, the gap between germline ends came to 6 bases. This CDR3 has 13 residues. As DNA, the CDR3 is TGTGCCAGCTCACCGGGGGGGAACACTGAAGCTTTCTTT. It specifies CASSPGGNTEAFF.

This chain connects TRBV7-3 to TRBJ2-2, with 7 bases fitting TRBD2. Germline-derived CDR1 and CDR2 are SGHTA and FQGTGA. CDR3 size: 16 residues. Trimming took 5 bases from V and 8 from J; bases not matched to a gene: 14. The CDR3 here is CASSPTSAPTAGELFF. The CDR3 coding sequence is TGTGCCAGCAGCCCAACTAGCGCTCCTACGGCTGGGGAGCTGTTTTTT.

This clone appeared a few times. This chain connects TRBV19 to TRBJ1-6; D is uncertain. Germline V lookup: CDR1 LNHDA, CDR2 SQIVND (reference sequence). V lost 4 bases to trimming and J lost 4 bases, with 11 bases between them. This CDR3 is 15 amino acids long. In DNA form, the CDR3 reads TGTGCCAGTAGTACTTACGGGAGTTATAATTCACCCCTCCACTTT. Residues: CASSTYGSYNSPLHF.